What follows are 5 T cell receptor beta chains derived from one specimen sequenced in a study of shared clonotypes between healthy human individuals. Data came from immunoSEQ multiplex PCR; TCRdb stores just in-frame clones and leaves some out. The sample lists about 690,000 clones, 90% occurring once. Source material: memory CD8+ T cells from PBMCs. Subset given: CD45RO+ cells pooled with CCR7-negative TemRA cells. All receptors derive from a man younger than 30 in good health. Some clones in this sample may be carry-over from other donors' samples.

The V and J genes are TRBV28 and TRBJ2-3; possible D gene TRBD1, 5 bases. In germline, CDR1 is MDHEN, CDR2 SYDVKM. V lost 4 bases and J 3 bases, leaving 14 bases between the germline ends. CDR3 length: 15 residues. For the CDR3, the DNA is TGTGCCAGCAGTTACACAGGCGACCCGACAGATACGCAGTATTTT. Translating it yields CASSYTGDPTDTQYF.

J is TRBJ1-1 and V is TRBV6-6; no reliable D call. Germline V CDR1 and CDR2: MNHNY, SVGAGI (reference sequence). The CDR3 consists of 16 residues. With 7 bases removed from V and 4 bases from J, the gap between germline ends came to 22 bases. The CDR3 spells CASIPAGGEGSTEAFF. The CDR3 DNA reads as TGTGCCAGCATCCCCGCTGGCGGAGAAGGATCCACTGAAGCTTTCTTT.

This chain connects TRBV27 to TRBJ2-7; D is possibly TRBD1 (5 bases). V shed 4 bases and J shed 1 base, with 11 bases lying between them. There are 14 residues in the CDR3. Germline-derived CDR1 and CDR2 are MNHEY and SMNVEV (reference sequence). CDR3 nucleotide sequence: TGTGCCAGCAGTTCCCTCCAGGGATCCTACGAGCAGTACTTC. This gives the protein CASSSLQGSYEQYF.

CDR3 protein: CASSAGGPSWEQYF. The CDR3 region has the DNA TGTGCCAGCAGCGCGGGAGGGCCTTCATGGGAGCAGTACTTC. The chain employs TRBV5-6 and TRBJ2-7, with TRBD2 matching over 9 bases. The CDR3 totals 14 residues. Germline V CDR1 and CDR2: SGHDT, YYEEEE. V lost 4 bases and J lost 7; bases outside the gene matches: 9.

V gene TRBV16 combines with J gene TRBJ1-2, with 9 bases matching TRBD1. The CDR3 is 13 amino acids. In germline, CDR1 is KGHSY, CDR2 FQNENV. After removal of 6 bases from V and 4 bases from J, the junction contained 3 bases not matched to a gene. CDR3 nucleotides: TGTGCCAGCAGAGGGACAGGGACCTATGGCTACACCTTC. This translates into CASRGTGTYGYTF.